The clone carrying this TCR beta chain was counted once. The target antigen is unknown. PCR involved 60 Vbeta and 13 Jbeta primers. Clones were sequenced by immunoSEQ multiplex PCR, and TCRdb holds only the in-frame ones, with some missing. The table lists 130,000 to 150,000 clones, roughly 85% of them singletons. This record comes from a study of cytomegalovirus exposure and HLA in healthy donors. Study results and limitations: Follow-up analysis later connected one missense variant in DCLRE1C with trimming of TCR beta V- and J-genes.

V gave up 0 bases and J gave up 2 bases; unmatched junction bases: 3. Germline V gene lookup returns CDR1 MNHEY and CDR2 SVGAGI. This CDR3 comprises 15 residues. The rearrangement joins TRBV6-5 to TRBJ2-7; 8 nucleotides line up with TRBD2. This sequence was found in a male donor in good health and CMV-seronegative. Sequenced material: PBMCs. CDR3 residues: CASSYSGLDAYEQYF. The CDR3 DNA is TGTGCCAGCAGTTACTCGGGACTAGATGCCTACGAGCAGTACTTC.